The 20 T cell receptor beta chains presented below share a single source sample, sequenced in a study of blood T cell repertoires in COVID-19. Some clones are missing from TCRdb's copy, which holds only in-frame ones; the method was immunoSEQ multiplex PCR. The table records under 80,000 clones, about 87% of them present only once. Input material: peripheral blood. These receptor sequences come from a man in his 70s with acute or convalescent COVID-19.

The sample holds one count of this clone. CDR3 bases: TGTGCCAGTAGAAGGAGGGATGGCACCGGGGAGCTGTTTTTT. Encoded protein: CASRRRDGTGELFF. The chain is built from TRBV19 and TRBJ2-2; D is perhaps TRBD2 (6 bases). The CDR3 loop spans 14 amino acids. CDR1 and CDR2 from the germline V gene are LNHDA and SQIVND (reference sequence). The V and J ends lost 6 bases and 4 bases respectively, with 12 bases between them. The variable domain in full, completed from reference TRBV19 and TRBJ2-2, reads DGGITQSPKYLFRKEGQNVTLSCEQNLNHDAMYWYRQDPGQGLRLIYYSQIVNDFQKGDIAEGYSVSREKKESFPLTVTSAQKNPTAFYLCASRRRDGTGELFFGEGSRLTVL.

This chain joins TRBV6-6 and TRBJ1-2; the match to TRBD1 covers 9 bases. The trim removed 5 bases at V and 3 bases at J, leaving 13 bases unmatched. The CDR3 extends over 17 amino acids. Germline CDR1 MNHNY, CDR2 SVGAGI (reference sequence). Here the CDR3 DNA reads TGTGCCAGCAGTCCCGATGCCCCTGACAGGGGGGACTATGGCTACACCTTC. Protein sequence: CASSPDAPDRGDYGYTF.

This sequence joins TRBV6-5 and TRBJ2-1; TRBD2 aligns across 12 bases. CDR1 is MNHEY and CDR2 is SVGAGI in the germline V gene. The CDR3 runs to 16 residues. Trimming removed 3 bases from V and 7 bases from J; junction bases left unmatched: 7. The CDR3 DNA sequence: TGTGCCAGCAGTTATTCGACTAGCGGGAGAGGAAATGAGCAGTTCTTC. Translation: CASSYSTSGRGNEQFF.

V gene TRBV23-1 combines with J gene TRBJ2-2, with 9 bases lining up with TRBD2. TRBV23-1 is marked as an open reading frame, function uncertain. This CDR3 has 17 amino acids. V lost 0 bases to trimming and J lost 8 bases; unmatched junction nucleotides: 10. CDR3 coding DNA: TGCGCCAGCAGTCAATCTGAGGCGGGAGGGCCATCTGGGGAGCTGTTTTTT. This gives the protein CASSQSEAGGPSGELFF.

V and J are TRBV28 and TRBJ1-6; 8 positions match TRBD1. The junction had 14 bases not matched to a gene; V was cut back by 10 bases and J by 3 bases. Germline V gene data show CDR1 as MDHEN and CDR2 as SYDVKM. The CDR3 covers 17 residues. The CDR3 region is CANPRGAGGFYNSPLHF. The CDR3, as DNA: TGTGCCAATCCCCGGGGGGCAGGGGGCTTCTATAATTCACCCCTCCACTTT.

This chain connects TRBV15 to TRBJ2-7, with 8 bases aligning to TRBD2. V lost 0 bases, J lost 2 bases, and 3 bases stayed unmatched. The CDR3 runs to 15 residues. Germline CDR1 and CDR2: LNHNV and YYDKDF (reference sequence). CDR3 sequence: CATSRELAEPYEQYF. Here the CDR3 DNA reads TGTGCCACCAGCAGAGAACTAGCGGAGCCCTACGAGCAGTACTTC.

This clone was found a few times. This chain connects TRBV6-1 to TRBJ1-2; no clear D gene. The ends were cut back, 0 bases at V and 9 bases at J, with 11 bases in the middle. CDR1 and CDR2 from the germline V gene are MNHNS and SASEGT. There are 13 residues in the CDR3. The CDR3 DNA follows: TGTGCCAGCAGTGAAGCGCGGGCAAGGAGCTACACCTTC. Its translation is CASSEARARSYTF.

The chain is built from TRBV11-3 and TRBJ2-7; TRBD2 matches at 9 bases. After removal of 5 bases from V and 0 bases from J, the junction contained 5 bases not matched to a gene. Germline values: CDR1 SGHNT, CDR2 YENEEA. This CDR3 has 15 amino acids. CDR3 DNA sequence: TGTGCCAGCAGCCCCGATAGCGGGAGCTCCTACGAGCAGTACTTC. Translated: CASSPDSGSSYEQYF. The variable domain in full, with the rest retrieved from reference TRBV11-3 and TRBJ2-7, is EAGVVQSPRYKIIEKKQPVAFWCNPISGHNTLYWYLQNLGQGPELLIRYENEEAVDDSQLPKDRFSAERLKGVDSTLKIQPAELGDSAVYLCASSPDSGSSYEQYFGPGTRLTVT.

V and J are TRBV5-4 and TRBJ2-5; D ambiguous. Germline V gene sequence: CDR1 SGHNT, CDR2 YYREEE (reference sequence). V lost 0 bases and J 5 bases, leaving 14 bases between the germline ends. The CDR3 loop spans 15 amino acids. In DNA, the CDR3 is TGTGCCAGCAGCTTGGATTTCCGGAACGGGGAGACCCAGTACTTC. Its translation: CASSLDFRNGETQYF.

This rearrangement joins TRBV21-1 to TRBJ2-3; the D call of TRBD2 is as the table states it, not checked on the DNA. TRBV21-1 corresponds to a pseudogene. The CDR3 length is 18 residues. DNA of the CDR3: TGTGCCAGCAGCCAATGGACTAGCGGGGCTGAGGGAGGAGATACGCAGTATTTT. It yields the protein CASSQWTSGAEGGDTQYF.

The rearrangement uses TRBV6-5 and TRBJ2-3; D is unresolved. The CDR3 loop spans 12 amino acids. CDR1 and CDR2 (germline): MNHEY, SVGAGI. Trimming took off 10 bases at V and 0 bases at J, with 8 bases between the two ends. CDR3 residues: CAISTSTDTQYF. Written as DNA, the CDR3 is TGTGCCATAAGCACTAGCACAGATACGCAGTATTTT.

This clone was counted a single time. The V gene is TRBV5-1, the J gene TRBJ2-3; no clear D. Looked up from germline, CDR1 is SGHRS and CDR2 is YFSETQ. CDR3 size: 14 residues. Trimming took off 4 bases at V and 5 bases at J, with 14 bases between the two ends. CDR3 amino acids: CASSPRLSLDTQYF. The CDR3 region has the DNA TGCGCCAGCAGCCCCCGATTATCACTAGATACGCAGTATTTT. The entire variable domain, with the rest obtained from reference TRBV5-1 and TRBJ2-3, is as follows: KAGVTQTPRYLIKTRGQQVTLSCSPISGHRSVSWYQQTPGQGLQFLFEYFSETQRNKGNFPGRFSGRQFSNSRSEMNVSTLELGDSALYLCASSPRLSLDTQYFGPGTRLTVL.

This clone was seen a handful of times. One end of the junction is discordant with germline, which a read error may explain. J is TRBJ1-4 and V is TRBV5-6; D unclear. The CDR3 consists of 16 residues. Germline-derived CDR1 and CDR2 are SGHDT and YYEEEE. Here the CDR3 reads CASSSWGGETTEKLFF. CDR3 sequence (DNA): TGTGCCAGCAGTTCATGGGGAGGCGAGACTACTGAAAAACTGTTTTTT.

This chain connects TRBV6-5 to TRBJ1-5, with a tentative D call TRBD1 (6 bases). Between the trimmed V and J ends, which lost 2 bases and 4 bases, there was a span of 15 bases. Per germline, CDR1 MNHEY and CDR2 SVGAGI. The CDR3 runs 16 residues. The CDR3 loop reads CASSYAAGGGNQPQHF. The CDR3, as DNA: TGTGCCAGCAGTTACGCCGCGGGGGGCGGTAATCAGCCCCAGCATTTT.

This chain connects TRBV24-1 to TRBJ1-5, with 8 bases that match TRBD1. Germline V gene sequence: CDR1 KGHDR, CDR2 SFDVKD. This CDR3 has 14 residues. V gave up 9 bases and J gave up 4 bases; unmatched junction bases: 7. The CDR3 here is CATGFGTGNQPQHF. The CDR3 DNA reads as TGTGCCACCGGGTTCGGGACAGGTAATCAGCCCCAGCATTTT.

The sample holds a few counts of this clone. This chain joins TRBV11-1 and TRBJ2-2, with 8 nucleotides matching TRBD1. The CDR3 is 15 amino acids. V dropped 5 bases and J dropped 7; count of bases not matched to a gene: 9. CDR1 is SGHAT, CDR2 FQDESV, per germline (reference sequence). The CDR3 spells CASSLQGARNGELFF. CDR3 nucleotide sequence: TGTGCCAGCAGCCTTCAGGGGGCGCGGAACGGGGAGCTGTTTTTT. Looking up the rest from reference TRBV11-1 and TRBJ2-2 gives the full variable domain: EAEVAQSPRYKITEKSQAVAFWCDPISGHATLYWYRQILGQGPELLVQFQDESVVDDSQLPKDRFSAERLKGVDSTLKIQPAELGDSAMYLCASSLQGARNGELFFGEGSRLTVL.

The V call is TRBV28, the J call TRBJ2-7; D call uncertain. Germline V gene lookup returns CDR1 MDHEN and CDR2 SYDVKM. Trimming pared 3 bases from V and 7 bases from J, leaving 13 bases between. This CDR3 region has 13 residues. The chain's CDR3 is CASSLRTLGEQYF. In DNA, the CDR3 is TGTGCCAGCAGTTTGCGAACCCTAGGAGAGCAGTACTTC.

This chain links TRBV3-1 (or the pseudogene TRBV3-2) with TRBJ2-5; 8 nucleotides line up with TRBD2. The CDR3 is 16 amino acids. From germline, CDR1 is LGHDT and CDR2 YNNKEL (reference sequence). V lost 4 bases, J lost 3 bases, and 10 bases stayed unmatched. CDR3 protein: CASSPPWGLGEETQYF. Here the CDR3 DNA reads TGTGCCAGCAGCCCCCCTTGGGGACTAGGGGAAGAGACCCAGTACTTC.

V is TRBV6-1 and J is TRBJ2-1; a possible D gene is TRBD1 (5 bases). Germline loops: CDR1 MNHNS, CDR2 SASEGT. V lost 2 bases to trimming and J lost 1 base, with 9 bases between them. The CDR3 runs 15 residues. The CDR3 nucleotides are TGTGCCAGCAGTGAATGGCAGGGTTCCTACAATGAGCAGTTCTTC. Protein: CASSEWQGSYNEQFF.

The chain employs TRBV10-3 and TRBJ2-4; 8 nucleotides align to TRBD1. In germline, CDR1 is ENHRY, CDR2 SYGVKD. The CDR3 has 14 amino acids. V trimming: 2 bases; J trimming: 6 bases; junction bases outside the gene matches: 3. The CDR3 loop is CAISEGQGPNIQYF. The CDR3 bases are TGTGCCATCAGTGAGGGACAGGGCCCAAACATTCAGTACTTC.